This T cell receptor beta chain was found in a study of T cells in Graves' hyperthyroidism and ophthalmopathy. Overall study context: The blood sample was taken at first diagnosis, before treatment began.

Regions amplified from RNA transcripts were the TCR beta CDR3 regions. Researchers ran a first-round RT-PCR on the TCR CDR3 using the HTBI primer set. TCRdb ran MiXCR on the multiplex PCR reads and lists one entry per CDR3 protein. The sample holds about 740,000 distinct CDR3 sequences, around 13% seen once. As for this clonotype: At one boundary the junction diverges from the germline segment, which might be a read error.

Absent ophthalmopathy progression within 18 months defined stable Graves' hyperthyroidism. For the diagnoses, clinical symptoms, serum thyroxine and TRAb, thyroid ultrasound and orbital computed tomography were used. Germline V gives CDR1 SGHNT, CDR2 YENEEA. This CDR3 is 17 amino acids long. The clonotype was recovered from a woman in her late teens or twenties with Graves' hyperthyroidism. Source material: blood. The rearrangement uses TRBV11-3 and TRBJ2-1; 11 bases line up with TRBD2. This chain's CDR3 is CASSQDPTSGSYNEQFF. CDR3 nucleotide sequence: TGCGCCAGCAGCCAAGATCCCACTAGCGGGAGCTACAATGAGCAGTTCTTC.